Listed below are T cell receptor beta chains from one sample, sequenced in a study of patients and donors after allogeneic stem cell transplantation. TCRdb re-analysed the RT-PCR reads in MiXCR, keeping a single row per CDR3 protein. The sample has hundreds of thousands of distinct CDR3 sequences, 16% seen once; the top ten hold around 6.8%. Sample: blood, either unsorted or a sorted T cell fraction (not recorded which). These TCRs come from a human donor who was either an allogeneic HSCT recipient or a stem cell or donor lymphocyte infusion donor (not recorded which). It is not recorded whose cells these are; they may come from a transplant donor. Each CDR3 is given with its conserved first and last residue. A D gene is named only where the DNA matches it firmly. Not every row has a clone size; where given, it reads once, few, many or a size class.

d_call: TRBD2; clone_size: NA; cdr3_length: 16; v_call: TRBV27; j_call: TRBJ2-1; cdr3_nt: TGTGCCAGCAGTTCAAGGGCGGGAGGCCCCTACAATGAGCAGTTCTTC; cdr3_aa: CASSSRAGGPYNEQFF
d_call: TRBD2; clone_size: few; cdr3_length: 17; v_call: TRBV12-3/TRBV12-4; j_call: TRBJ2-1; cdr3_nt: TGTGCCAGCAGTTTAAGACGGACTAGCGGGGTAAACAATGAGCAGTTCTTC; cdr3_aa: CASSLRRTSGVNNEQFF
d_call: NA; clone_size: NA; cdr3_length: 14; v_call: TRBV7-2; j_call: TRBJ1-4; cdr3_nt: TGTGCCAGCAGCCCTCAGGCAGGGCAGGAAAAACTGTTTTTT; cdr3_aa: CASSPQAGQEKLFF
d_call: NA; clone_size: NA; cdr3_length: 16; v_call: TRBV24-1; j_call: TRBJ2-1; cdr3_nt: TGTGCCACCAGTGATTTGGGGGCGAGGGGGAATTATGAGCAGTTCTTC; cdr3_aa: CATSDLGARGNYEQFF
d_call: TRBD2; clone_size: NA; cdr3_length: 18; v_call: TRBV20-1; j_call: TRBJ2-1; cdr3_nt: TGCAGTGCTATCAATATAGCGGGGGGGACCCCCTCCTACAATGAGCAGTTCTTC; cdr3_aa: CSAINIAGGTPSYNEQFF
d_call: TRBD1; clone_size: NA; cdr3_length: 16; v_call: TRBV6-1; j_call: TRBJ2-7; cdr3_nt: TGTGCCAGCATGTCTGGACAGGGGAGTTTAAGATACGAGCAGTACTTC; cdr3_aa: CASMSGQGSLRYEQYF
d_call: NA; clone_size: many; cdr3_length: 15; v_call: TRBV12-3/TRBV12-4; j_call: TRBJ1-1; cdr3_nt: TGTGCCAGCAGTTTAGGTCGCCAGAGGAACACTGAAGCTTTCTTT; cdr3_aa: CASSLGRQRNTEAFF
d_call: NA; clone_size: few; cdr3_length: 14; v_call: TRBV7-9; j_call: TRBJ2-1; cdr3_nt: TGTGCCAGCAGCCCTCCTATCTCCTACAATGAGCAGTTCTTC; cdr3_aa: CASSPPISYNEQFF
d_call: TRBD1; clone_size: NA; cdr3_length: 18; v_call: TRBV5-1; j_call: TRBJ2-5; cdr3_nt: TGCGCCAGCAGAAGAGGAACCGGGACAGCCCAAGGGTGGGAGACCCAGTACTTC; cdr3_aa: CASRRGTGTAQGWETQYF
d_call: TRBD2; clone_size: few; cdr3_length: 14; v_call: TRBV6-2/TRBV6-3; j_call: TRBJ2-3; cdr3_nt: TGTGCCAGCAGCATGGGACTACTCACAGATACGCAGTATTTT; cdr3_aa: CASSMGLLTDTQYF
d_call: NA; clone_size: few; cdr3_length: 13; v_call: TRBV5-8; j_call: TRBJ2-7; cdr3_nt: TGTGCCAGCAGCTTGGATTTCCGGCAAACGCAGTACTTC; cdr3_aa: CASSLDFRQTQYF